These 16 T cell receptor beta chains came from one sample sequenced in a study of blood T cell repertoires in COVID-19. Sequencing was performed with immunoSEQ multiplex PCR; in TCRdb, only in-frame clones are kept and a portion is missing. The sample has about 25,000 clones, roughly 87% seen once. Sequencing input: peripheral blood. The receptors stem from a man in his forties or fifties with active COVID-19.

The CDR3 nucleotides read TGTGCCAGTAGTAGGTCTAGCGGGGAGAACACAGATACGCAGTATTTT. Translated, it gives CASSRSSGENTDTQYF. The genes are TRBV19 and TRBJ2-3; TRBD2 agrees at 9 bases. The CDR3 spans 16 residues. V lost 4 bases and J lost 2; bases outside the gene matches: 7. CDR1 is LNHDA, CDR2 SQIVND, per germline (reference sequence).

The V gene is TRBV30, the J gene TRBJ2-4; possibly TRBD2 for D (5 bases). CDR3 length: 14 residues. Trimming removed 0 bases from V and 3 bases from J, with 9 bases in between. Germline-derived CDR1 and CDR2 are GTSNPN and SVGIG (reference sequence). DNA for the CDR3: TGTGCCTGGAGTGTCGGGGTAAACAAAAACATTCAGTACTTC. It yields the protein CAWSVGVNKNIQYF.

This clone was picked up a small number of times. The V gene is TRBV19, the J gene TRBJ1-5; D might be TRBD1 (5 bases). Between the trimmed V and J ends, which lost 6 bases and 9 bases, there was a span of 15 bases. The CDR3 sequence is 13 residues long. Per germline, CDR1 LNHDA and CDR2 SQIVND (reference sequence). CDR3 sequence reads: CASSLDSLWPQHF. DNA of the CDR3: TGTGCCAGTAGCCTTGACAGCCTTTGGCCCCAGCATTTT.

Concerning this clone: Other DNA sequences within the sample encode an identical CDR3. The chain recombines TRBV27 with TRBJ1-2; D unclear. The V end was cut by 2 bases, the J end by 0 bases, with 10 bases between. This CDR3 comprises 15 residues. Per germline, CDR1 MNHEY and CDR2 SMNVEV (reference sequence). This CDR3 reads CASSLRQTANYGYTF. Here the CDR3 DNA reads TGTGCCAGCAGTTTAAGACAAACTGCTAACTATGGCTACACCTTC.

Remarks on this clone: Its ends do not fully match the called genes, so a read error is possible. DNA of the CDR3: TGTGCCAGCAGCTGGACAGGGGGACAAGAGGCCCAGTACTTC. It is translated as CASSWTGGQEAQYF. V is TRBV11-2 and J is TRBJ2-5, with 10 bases identical to TRBD1. CDR3 length equals 14 residues. Germline values: CDR1 SGHAT, CDR2 FQNNGV. Full variable domain (rest looked up from reference TRBV11-2 and TRBJ2-5): EAGVAQSPRYKIIEKRQSVAFWCNPISGHATLYWYQQILGQGPKLLIQFQNNGVVDDSQLPKDRFSAERLKGVDSTLKIQPAKLEDSAVYLCASSWTGGQEAQYFGPGTRLLVL.

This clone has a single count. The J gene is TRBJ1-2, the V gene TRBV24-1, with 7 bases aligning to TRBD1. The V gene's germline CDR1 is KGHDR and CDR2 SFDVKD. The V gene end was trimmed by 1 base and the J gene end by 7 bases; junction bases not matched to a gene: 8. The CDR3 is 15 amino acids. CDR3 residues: CATSDFRQGEAGYTF. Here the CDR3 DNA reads TGTGCCACCAGTGATTTTAGGCAGGGGGAGGCTGGCTACACCTTC.

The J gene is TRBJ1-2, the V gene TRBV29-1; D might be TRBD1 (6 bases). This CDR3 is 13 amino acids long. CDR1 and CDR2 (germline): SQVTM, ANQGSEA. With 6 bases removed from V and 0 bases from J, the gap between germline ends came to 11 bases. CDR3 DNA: TGCAGCGTAGCCGGACAGACTAACTATGGCTACACCTTC. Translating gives CSVAGQTNYGYTF.

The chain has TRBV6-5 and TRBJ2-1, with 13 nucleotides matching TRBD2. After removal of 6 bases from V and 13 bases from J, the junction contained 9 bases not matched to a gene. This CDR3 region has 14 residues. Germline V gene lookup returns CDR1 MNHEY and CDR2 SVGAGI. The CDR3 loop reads CASSTERLAGGQFF. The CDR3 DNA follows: TGTGCCAGCAGCACCGAGCGACTAGCGGGAGGCCAGTTCTTC.

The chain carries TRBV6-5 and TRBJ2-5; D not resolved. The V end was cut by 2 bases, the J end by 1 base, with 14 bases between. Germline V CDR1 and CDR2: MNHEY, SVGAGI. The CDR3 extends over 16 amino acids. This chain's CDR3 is CASSYVLRPVQETQYF. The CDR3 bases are TGTGCCAGCAGTTACGTTCTCAGGCCCGTCCAAGAGACCCAGTACTTC.

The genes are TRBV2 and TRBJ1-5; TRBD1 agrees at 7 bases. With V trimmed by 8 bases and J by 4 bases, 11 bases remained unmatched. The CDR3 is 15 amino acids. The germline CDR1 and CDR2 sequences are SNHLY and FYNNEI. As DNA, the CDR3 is TGTGCCAGCCAGGAACAGGGACAGATGAATCAGCCCCAGCATTTT. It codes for CASQEQGQMNQPQHF. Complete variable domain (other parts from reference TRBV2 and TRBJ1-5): EPEVTQTPSHQVTQMGQEVILRCVPISNHLYFYWYRQILGQKVEFLVSFYNNEISEKSEIFDDQFSVERPDGSNFTLKIRSTKLEDSAMYFCASQEQGQMNQPQHFGDGTRLSIL.

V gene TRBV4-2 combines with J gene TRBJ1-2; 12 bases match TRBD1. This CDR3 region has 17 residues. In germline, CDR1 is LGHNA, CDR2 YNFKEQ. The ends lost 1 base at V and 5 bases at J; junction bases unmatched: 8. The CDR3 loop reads CASSQAGTGGGRYGYTF. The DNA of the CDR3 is TGTGCCAGCAGCCAAGCCGGGACAGGGGGCGGTCGTTATGGCTACACCTTC.

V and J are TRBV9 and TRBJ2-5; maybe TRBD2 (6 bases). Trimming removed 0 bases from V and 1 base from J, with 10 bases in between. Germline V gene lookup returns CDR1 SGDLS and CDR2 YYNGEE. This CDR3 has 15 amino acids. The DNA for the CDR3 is TGTGCCAGCAGCGTAGGAGGAGGGAGCCAAGAGACCCAGTACTTC. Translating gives CASSVGGGSQETQYF.

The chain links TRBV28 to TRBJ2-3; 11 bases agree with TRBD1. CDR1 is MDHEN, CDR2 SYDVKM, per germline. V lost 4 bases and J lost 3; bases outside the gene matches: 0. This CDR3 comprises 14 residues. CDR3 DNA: TGTGCCAGCAGTTGGGACAGGGGGACAGATACGCAGTATTTT. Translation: CASSWDRGTDTQYF.

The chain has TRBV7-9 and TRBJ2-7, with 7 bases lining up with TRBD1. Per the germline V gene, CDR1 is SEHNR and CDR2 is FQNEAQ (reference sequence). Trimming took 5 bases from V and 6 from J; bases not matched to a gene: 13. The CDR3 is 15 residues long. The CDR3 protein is CASSLGTALGSEQYV. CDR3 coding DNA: TGTGCCAGCAGCCTAGGGACAGCGTTGGGCTCCGAGCAGTACGTC.

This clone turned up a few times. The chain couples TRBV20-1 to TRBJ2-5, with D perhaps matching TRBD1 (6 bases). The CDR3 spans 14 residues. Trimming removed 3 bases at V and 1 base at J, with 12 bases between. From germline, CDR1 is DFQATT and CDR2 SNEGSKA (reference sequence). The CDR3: CSASLVRGQETQYF. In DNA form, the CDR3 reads TGCAGTGCTAGTTTGGTCAGGGGCCAAGAGACCCAGTACTTC.

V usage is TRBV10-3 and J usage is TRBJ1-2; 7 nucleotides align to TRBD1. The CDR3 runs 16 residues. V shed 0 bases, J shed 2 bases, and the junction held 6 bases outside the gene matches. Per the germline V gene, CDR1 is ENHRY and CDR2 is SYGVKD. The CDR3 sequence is CAISESSQGVNYGYTF. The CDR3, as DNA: TGTGCCATCAGTGAGTCCTCGCAGGGGGTGAACTATGGCTACACCTTC.